Detailed here is one T cell receptor (beta chain). The sample originates from a study of T cell responses to AZD1222 COVID-19 vaccine. Per germline, CDR1 SGHVS and CDR2 FQNEAQ. V gave up 5 bases and J gave up 5 bases, with 18 bases separating them. The CDR3 loop spans 15 amino acids. The protocol was immunoSEQ multiplex PCR, while the TCRdb copy is restricted to in-frame clones and leaves out a portion. Of approximately 57,000 clones in the sample, approximately 83% were seen once. The sample was peripheral blood, taken on day 0 of AZD1222 vaccination. The rearrangement joins TRBV7-8 to TRBJ2-5; the D gene is possibly TRBD1 (7 bases). This TCR derives from an adult in good health. The CDR3 is CASSPDREVGETQYF. The CDR3 DNA sequence: TGTGCCAGCAGCCCCGACAGGGAGGTAGGGGAGACCCAGTACTTC.